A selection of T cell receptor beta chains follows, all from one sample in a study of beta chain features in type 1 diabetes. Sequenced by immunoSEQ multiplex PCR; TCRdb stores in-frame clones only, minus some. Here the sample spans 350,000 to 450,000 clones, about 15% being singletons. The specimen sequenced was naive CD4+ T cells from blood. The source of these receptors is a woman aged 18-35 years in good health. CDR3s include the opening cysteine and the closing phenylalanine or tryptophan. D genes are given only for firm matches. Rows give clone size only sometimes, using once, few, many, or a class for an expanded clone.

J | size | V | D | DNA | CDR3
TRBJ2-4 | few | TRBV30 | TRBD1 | TGTGCCTGGAGCGCGGACAGGGCCATCAACATTCAGTACTTC | CAWSADRAINIQYF
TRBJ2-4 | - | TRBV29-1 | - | TGCAGCATGAGGATGCGGCGGGCCAAAAACATTCAGTACTTC | CSMRMRRAKNIQYF
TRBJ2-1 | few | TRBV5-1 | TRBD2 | TGCGCCAGCAGCAGGAGACTAGCGGAGATCTCCTACAATGAGCAGTTCTTC | CASSRRLAEISYNEQFF
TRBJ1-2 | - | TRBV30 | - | TGTGCCTGGATGTCCTACAGGGACGGTGGCTACACCTTC | CAWMSYRDGGYTF
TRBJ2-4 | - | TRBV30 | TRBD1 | TGTGCCTGGAGTATAGGGACAGGGAGCGTGAAAAACATTCAGTACTTC | CAWSIGTGSVKNIQYF
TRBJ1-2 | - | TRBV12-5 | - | TGTGCTAGTGGTTCCCCCCGGGTCGGCTATGGCTACACCTTC | CASGSPRVGYGYTF
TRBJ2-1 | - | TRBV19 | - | TGTGCCAGTTCAGTGCCCTCCTACAATGAGCAGTTCTTC | CASSVPSYNEQFF
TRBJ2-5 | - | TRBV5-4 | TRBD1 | TGTGCCAGCAGCCCCAGGGGGACATCCCAAGAGACCCAGTACTTC | CASSPRGTSQETQYF
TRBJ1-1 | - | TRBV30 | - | TGTGCCTACCGGAAGGGGTCAAACACTGAAGCTTTCTTT | CAYRKGSNTEAFF
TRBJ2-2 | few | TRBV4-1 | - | TGCGCCAGCAGCCAAGATGGTCGCAGGTCCGGGGAGCTGTTTTTT | CASSQDGRRSGELFF
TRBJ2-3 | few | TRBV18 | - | TGTGCCAGCTCACCACCAGGGGCGGGCACAGATACGCAGTATTTT | CASSPPGAGTDTQYF
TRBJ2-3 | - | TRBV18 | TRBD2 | TGTGCCAGCTCACCCGGGAGGGCAGATACGCAGTATTTT | CASSPGRADTQYF
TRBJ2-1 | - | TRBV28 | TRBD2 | TGTGCCAGCAGTTCGTCCGTAGCGGGACCCTACAATGAGCAGTTCTTC | CASSSSVAGPYNEQFF
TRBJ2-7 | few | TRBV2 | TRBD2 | TGTGCCAGCAGTGTTCTAGCGGGAGGGCCGGACGAGCAGTACTTC | CASSVLAGGPDEQYF
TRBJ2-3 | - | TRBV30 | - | TGTGCCTGGGCCGAGCGGAGTCCCCCAGATACGCAGTATTTT | CAWAERSPPDTQYF
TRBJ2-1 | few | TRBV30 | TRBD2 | TGTGCCTGGAGTGGTAGCGGGAGGTACAATGAGCAGTTCTTC | CAWSGSGRYNEQFF
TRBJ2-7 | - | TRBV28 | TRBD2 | TGTGCCAGCCGCCCCGGAGTAGCGGGTACCTACGAGCAGTACTTC | CASRPGVAGTYEQYF
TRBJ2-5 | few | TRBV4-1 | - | TGCGCCAGCAGCCAGGAGGGCCGAGGGAGGACCCAGTACTTC | CASSQEGRGRTQYF
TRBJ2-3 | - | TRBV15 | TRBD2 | TGTGCCACCAGCCAGGGCGGGAGGAACACAGATACGCAGTATTTT | CATSQGGRNTDTQYF
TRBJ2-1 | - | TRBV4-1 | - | TGCGCCAGCAGCCAAGTGTTCCGTAACAATGAGCAGTTCTTC | CASSQVFRNNEQFF
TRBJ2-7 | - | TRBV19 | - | TGTGCCAGTAGTCTCTCCGAGGGCAGATACTCCTACGAGCAGTACTTC | CASSLSEGRYSYEQYF
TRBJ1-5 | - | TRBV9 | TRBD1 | TGTGCCAGCAGCGGAGGACAGGGGGCGAGCCAGCCCCAGCATTTT | CASSGGQGASQPQHF
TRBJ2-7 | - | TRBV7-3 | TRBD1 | TGTGCCAGCAGCTTACGGAGTCCGGGACAGGGGGCGAAGCAGTACTTC | CASSLRSPGQGAKQYF
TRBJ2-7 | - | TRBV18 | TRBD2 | TGTGCCAGCTCACTGTCGGGAGGATTGGGAAGCTCCTACGAGCAGTACTTC | CASSLSGGLGSSYEQYF
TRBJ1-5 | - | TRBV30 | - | TGTGCCTGGAGTAGCAGGGGTGGGCAGCCCCAGCATTTT | CAWSSRGGQPQHF
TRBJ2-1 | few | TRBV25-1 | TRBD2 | TGTGCCAGCAGGGCGGGAGTATCCTACAATGAGCAGTTCTTC | CASRAGVSYNEQFF
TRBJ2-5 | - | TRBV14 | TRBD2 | TGTGCCAGCAGCTCAAGGACTAGTTCCCAAGAGACCCAGTACTTC | CASSSRTSSQETQYF
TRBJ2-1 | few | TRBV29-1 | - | TGCAGCGTTGTATTCGGGAGCGGCTACAATGAGCAGTTCTTC | CSVVFGSGYNEQFF
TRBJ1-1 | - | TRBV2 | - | TGTGCCAGCAGCTATATACTGAACACTGAAGCTTTCTTT | CASSYILNTEAFF
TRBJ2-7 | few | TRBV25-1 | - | TGTGCCAGCAGTGATCCCGGGACACCGGATTACGAGCAGTACTTC | CASSDPGTPDYEQYF
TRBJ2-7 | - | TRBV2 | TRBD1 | TGTGCCAGCAGTGACTCCGGGACAGGGTCCTACGAGCAGTACTTC | CASSDSGTGSYEQYF
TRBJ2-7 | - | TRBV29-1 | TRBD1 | TGCAGCGTGGGGACAGGAGCCTCCTACGAGCAGTACTTC | CSVGTGASYEQYF
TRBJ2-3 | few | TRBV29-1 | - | TGCAGCGTTGAAGGTTACACAGATACGCAGTATTTT | CSVEGYTDTQYF
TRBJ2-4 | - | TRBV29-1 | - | TGCAGCGTTGAAGACCCTCCGAATCGTGGGCACTTC | CSVEDPPNRGHF
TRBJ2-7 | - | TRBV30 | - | TGTGCCTGGACCCTCTTACGGGGCGAGCAGTACTTC | CAWTLLRGEQYF
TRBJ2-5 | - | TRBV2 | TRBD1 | TGTGCCAGCAGTGAAGCGCTTCGAGGATGGTACAGGGGAGAGACCCAGTACTTC | CASSEALRGWYRGETQYF
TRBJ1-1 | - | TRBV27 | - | TGTGCCAGCAGTTTTGATCTGGCAGGGTGGAGGAACACTGAAGCTTTCTTT | CASSFDLAGWRNTEAFF
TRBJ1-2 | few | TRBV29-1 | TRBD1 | TGCAGCGGTGGACAGGGGGCGGGTGGCTACACCTTC | CSGGQGAGGYTF
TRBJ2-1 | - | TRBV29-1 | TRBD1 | TGCAGCGTACGCCCGCCGGACAGGGAGTCCTTTTGGGGCCGGCAGTTCTTC | CSVRPPDRESFWGRQFF
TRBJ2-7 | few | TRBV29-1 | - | TGCAGCGTTGAAGGCAGGGGTTACGAGCAGTACTTC | CSVEGRGYEQYF
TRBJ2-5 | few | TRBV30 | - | TGTGCCTGGATGACGACAGGTGGCCAAGAGACCCAGTACTTC | CAWMTTGGQETQYF